A single sample is the source of the 23 T cell receptor beta chains below, sequenced in a study of cytomegalovirus exposure and HLA in healthy donors. The PCR was carried out with 60 Vbeta primers and 13 Jbeta primers. The protocol was immunoSEQ multiplex PCR, while the TCRdb copy is restricted to in-frame clones and leaves out a portion. The sample contains some 150,000 clones, roughly 84% of which appear only once. Material: PBMCs. The receptor set was obtained from a woman between 18 and 29 years old in good health and CMV-seronegative.

The chain links TRBV2 to TRBJ1-1, with D perhaps matching TRBD1 (6 bases). In germline, CDR1 is SNHLY, CDR2 FYNNEI. The CDR3 consists of 13 residues. Trimming stripped 5 bases from V and 0 bases from J, with 7 bases between. CDR3 residues: CASSNRVNTEAFF. The CDR3 DNA follows: TGTGCCAGCAGTAACAGGGTGAACACTGAAGCTTTCTTT.

J is TRBJ2-6 and V is TRBV15, with a tentative D call TRBD1 (6 bases). This CDR3 comprises 16 residues. Germline V gene sequence: CDR1 LNHNV, CDR2 YYDKDF (reference sequence). With 3 bases removed from V and 4 bases from J, the gap between germline ends came to 13 bases. The DNA for the CDR3 is TGTGCCACCAGCAGGCCGACAGGCTCCGGGGCCAACGTCCTGACTTTC. As protein: CATSRPTGSGANVLTF.

The count of this clone is one. The CDR3 coding sequence is TGTGCCAGCAGCCCCCCAAGGAGCGGGGGGGCCGAATACTACAATGAGCAGTTCTTC. Translated, it gives CASSPPRSGGAEYYNEQFF. V gene TRBV13 combines with J gene TRBJ2-1; 10 nucleotides line up with TRBD2. From germline, CDR1 is PRHDT and CDR2 FYEKMQ (reference sequence). The CDR3 length is 19 residues. V trimming: 5 bases; J trimming: 3 bases; junction bases outside the gene matches: 16. The full variable domain, completed using reference TRBV13 and TRBJ2-1, is AAGVIQSPRHLIKEKRETATLKCYPIPRHDTVYWYQQGPGQDPQFLISFYEKMQSDKGSIPDRFSAQQFSDYHSELNMSSLELGDSALYFCASSPPRSGGAEYYNEQFFGPGTRLTVL.

This clone was picked up one time. The CDR3 reads CAISDRGKINTQYF. The CDR3 DNA sequence: TGTGCCATCAGTGACAGGGGGAAGATAAATACGCAGTATTTT. This chain joins TRBV10-3 and TRBJ2-3, with 7 bases identical to TRBD1. The ends lost 3 bases at V and 7 bases at J; junction bases unmatched: 7. This CDR3 comprises 14 residues. From germline, CDR1 is ENHRY and CDR2 SYGVKD.

Here the CDR3 reads CASIWGGPQGYTF. The CDR3 bases are TGTGCCAGCATCTGGGGAGGCCCGCAAGGCTACACCTTC. This chain uses TRBV7-2 with TRBJ1-2; D gene unclear. Trimming pared 7 bases from V and 8 bases from J, leaving 17 bases between. From germline, CDR1 is SGHTA and CDR2 FQGNSA. The CDR3 length is 13 residues. The variable domain in full, with the rest retrieved from reference TRBV7-2 and TRBJ1-2, is GAGVSQSPSNKVTEKGKDVELRCDPISGHTALYWYRQSLGQGLEFLIYFQGNSAPDKSGLPSDRFSAERTGGSVSTLTIQRTQQEDSAVYLCASIWGGPQGYTFGSGTRLTVV.

The rearrangement uses TRBV2 and TRBJ1-6, with a tentative D call TRBD1 (6 bases). V lost 6 bases and J 0 bases, leaving 15 bases between the germline ends. Germline V lookup: CDR1 SNHLY, CDR2 FYNNEI. The CDR3 runs 17 residues. The CDR3 coding sequence is TGTGCCAGCAGCCCCAACAGGGCCAGCTCCTATAATTCACCCCTCCACTTT. This sequence encodes CASSPNRASSYNSPLHF.

This clone was seen more than once but under ten times. V is TRBV2 and J is TRBJ2-3; 8 bases map to TRBD2. With V trimmed by 6 bases and J by 1 base, 3 bases remained unmatched. The CDR3 length is 14 residues. Germline CDR1 and CDR2: SNHLY and FYNNEI. CDR3 sequence (DNA): TGTGCCAGCAGGTTCGGGGGGGGCACAGATACGCAGTATTTT. This translates into CASRFGGGTDTQYF.

This clone was recorded a few times. This CDR3 is CASTAGDATNEKLFF. CDR3 DNA sequence: TGTGCCAGCACAGCAGGGGACGCAACTAATGAAAAACTGTTTTTT. The rearrangement joins TRBV19 to TRBJ1-4, with D tentatively TRBD1 (6 bases). CDR3 length: 15 residues. V was cut by 9 bases and J by 0 bases, with 14 bases left in between. The germline V gene has CDR1 LNHDA and CDR2 SQIVND (reference sequence).

The chain uses TRBV11-2 and TRBJ2-3, with D perhaps TRBD2 (7 bases). This CDR3 contains 15 residues. V was pared by 2 bases and J by 6 bases, with 15 bases between. Germline V gives CDR1 SGHAT, CDR2 FQNNGV. CDR3 sequence: CASSLRGGRFDTQYF. As DNA, the CDR3 is TGTGCCAGCAGCTTAAGGGGGGGGCGCTTCGATACGCAGTATTTT. The full variable domain, its missing parts supplied by reference TRBV11-2 and TRBJ2-3, is EAGVAQSPRYKIIEKRQSVAFWCNPISGHATLYWYQQILGQGPKLLIQFQNNGVVDDSQLPKDRFSAERLKGVDSTLKIQPAKLEDSAVYLCASSLRGGRFDTQYFGPGTRLTVL.

This chain links TRBV19 with TRBJ2-1; the D is unclear. Germline V gene lookup returns CDR1 LNHDA and CDR2 SQIVND (reference sequence). The CDR3 totals 15 residues. V shed 3 bases and J shed 7 bases, with 16 bases lying between them. The CDR3 here is CASSISLSLLNEQFF. The CDR3 nucleotides are TGTGCCAGTAGTATCTCCCTATCCTTATTGAATGAGCAGTTCTTC.

The chain is built from TRBV28 and TRBJ2-7; 11 bases agree with TRBD1. V trimming: 4 bases; J trimming: 3 bases; junction bases outside the gene matches: 5. Germline values: CDR1 MDHEN, CDR2 SYDVKM. The CDR3 contains 15 residues. CDR3 bases: TGTGCCAGCAGTTCCTCCGGGACAGGGGGCTACGAGCAGTACTTC. As protein: CASSSSGTGGYEQYF.

V usage is TRBV5-4 and J usage is TRBJ2-7; TRBD2 matches at 11 bases. From germline, CDR1 is SGHNT and CDR2 YYREEE (reference sequence). After removal of 3 bases from V and 11 bases from J, the junction contained 7 bases not matched to a gene. The CDR3 covers 13 residues. The CDR3 protein is CASSYTSGSGEYF. The CDR3 bases are TGTGCCAGCAGCTATACTAGCGGGAGCGGGGAGTACTTC. Looking up the rest from reference TRBV5-4 and TRBJ2-7 gives the full variable domain: ETGVTQSPTHLIKTRGQQVTLRCSSQSGHNTVSWYQQALGQGPQFIFQYYREEENGRGNFPPRFSGLQFPNYSSELNVNALELDDSALYLCASSYTSGSGEYFGPGTRLTVT.

J is TRBJ1-2 and V is TRBV7-8; 10 bases are shared with TRBD1. Germline V gene lookup returns CDR1 SGHVS and CDR2 FQNEAQ. V dropped 8 bases and J dropped 8; count of bases not matched to a gene: 17. This CDR3 has 16 residues. In DNA, the CDR3 is TGTGCCAGCGTCCCTGGGACAGGGGTTAGTTCGCGGGGCTACACCTTC. It yields the protein CASVPGTGVSSRGYTF. Full variable domain (missing parts from reference TRBV7-8 and TRBJ1-2): GAGVSQSPRYKVAKRGQDVALRCDPISGHVSLFWYQQALGQGPEFLTYFQNEAQLDKSGLPSDRFFAERPEGSVSTLKIQRTQQEDSAVYLCASVPGTGVSSRGYTFGSGTRLTVV.

The V and J genes are TRBV4-3 and TRBJ2-3, with 9 bases identical to TRBD2. V lost 4 bases and J lost 5; bases outside the gene matches: 13. Germline CDR1 reads LGHNA; CDR2 reads YSLEER. This CDR3 spans 17 amino acids. The CDR3 bases are TGCGCCAGCAGCCCCCCACCAGGAGCGGGGGGAGGAGATACGCAGTATTTT. It yields the protein CASSPPPGAGGGDTQYF.

The chain has TRBV28 and TRBJ2-5; the D gene is possibly TRBD2 (6 bases). Trimming shortened V by 3 bases and J by 5 bases, and 10 bases separated the two germline ends. The germline gives CDR1 MDHEN, CDR2 SYDVKM. This CDR3 comprises 13 residues. CDR3 nucleotides: TGTGCCAGCAGTTTGGAGGGGATGGAGACCCAGTACTTC. Translating it yields CASSLEGMETQYF.

The CDR3 protein is CASSLSRWHQPQHF. DNA of the CDR3: TGTGCCAGCAGTTTATCGCGGTGGCATCAGCCCCAGCATTTT. This chain joins TRBV27 and TRBJ1-5; D unresolved. Germline CDR1 MNHEY, CDR2 SMNVEV (reference sequence). The CDR3 length is 14 residues. Trimming took 0 bases from V and 5 from J, leaving 8 bases between them.

In DNA, the CDR3 is TGTGCCTGGAGTATGAGCGATCAGCCCCAGCATTTT. Amino acid sequence: CAWSMSDQPQHF. The V call is TRBV30, the J call TRBJ1-5; D remains unclear. The length of the CDR3 is 12 residues. The ends were cut back, 2 bases at V and 5 bases at J, with 7 bases in the middle. Germline CDR1 GTSNPN, CDR2 SVGIG (reference sequence).

The gene calls are TRBV10-3 and TRBJ2-1; TRBD2 aligns across 10 bases. Germline CDR1 reads ENHRY; CDR2 reads SYGVKD. V lost 6 bases, J lost 4 bases, and 3 bases stayed unmatched. This CDR3 has 14 residues. CDR3 in amino acids: CAIRTSGDYNEQFF. Here the CDR3 DNA reads TGTGCCATCAGAACTAGCGGGGATTACAATGAGCAGTTCTTC.

The V call is TRBV9, the J call TRBJ1-2; D is possibly TRBD1 (5 bases). V lost 3 bases and J lost 4, with 16 bases in between. From germline, CDR1 is SGDLS and CDR2 YYNGEE. The CDR3 extends over 15 amino acids. CDR3 in DNA: TGTGCCAGCAGCGGATTTTCAAGGGGCGCCTATGGCTACACCTTC. Translation: CASSGFSRGAYGYTF.

The chain is built from TRBV19 and TRBJ2-6; possible D gene TRBD2, 5 bases. Trimming pared 3 bases from V and 6 bases from J, leaving 12 bases between. The CDR3 totals 15 residues. Germline lookup yields CDR1 LNHDA and CDR2 SQIVND (reference sequence). The CDR3 is CASSITGMEANVLTF. In DNA, the CDR3 is TGTGCCAGTAGTATTACGGGGATGGAGGCCAACGTCCTGACTTTC.

V gene TRBV28 combines with J gene TRBJ1-2; D is uncertain. CDR3 length: 14 residues. The V gene lost 5 bases and the J gene lost 4 bases, with 14 bases spanning the gap. Germline V gene sequence: CDR1 MDHEN, CDR2 SYDVKM. The CDR3 DNA reads TGTGCCAGCAGTCCCCCCGCGACTCCCTATGGCTACACCTTC. This codes for CASSPPATPYGYTF.

This rearrangement joins TRBV28 to TRBJ2-3; TRBD2 agrees at 8 bases. The CDR3 extends over 16 amino acids. J was trimmed by 3 bases and V by 6 bases; bases with no gene match: 11. CDR1 and CDR2 (germline): MDHEN, SYDVKM. The CDR3 reads CASSSPGSGRTDTQYF. The CDR3 DNA reads as TGTGCCAGCAGCTCGCCGGGGAGCGGGAGAACAGATACGCAGTATTTT.

A note on this clone: At one end the junction does not follow the germline gene, possibly because of a read error. This chain joins TRBV4-2 and TRBJ2-5, with 11 bases lining up with TRBD2. The CDR3 totals 17 residues. CDR1 is LGHNA and CDR2 is YNFKEQ in the germline V gene. The CDR3 spells CAGSQDVSGGAGETQYF. The CDR3 bases are TGTGCCGGCAGCCAAGATGTTAGCGGGGGGGCAGGGGAGACCCAGTACTTC.